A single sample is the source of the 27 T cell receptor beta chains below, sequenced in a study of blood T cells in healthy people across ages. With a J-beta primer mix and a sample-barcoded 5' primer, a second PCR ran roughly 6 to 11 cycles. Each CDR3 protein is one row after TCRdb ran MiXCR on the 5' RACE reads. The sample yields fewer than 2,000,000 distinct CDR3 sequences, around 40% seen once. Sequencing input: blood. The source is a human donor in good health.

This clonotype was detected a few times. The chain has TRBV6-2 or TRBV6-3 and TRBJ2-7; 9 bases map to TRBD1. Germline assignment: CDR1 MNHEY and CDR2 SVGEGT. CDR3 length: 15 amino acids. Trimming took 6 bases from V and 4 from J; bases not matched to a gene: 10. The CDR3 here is CASRPYRDRVYEQYF. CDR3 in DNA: TGTGCCAGCAGACCCTACCGGGACAGGGTGTACGAGCAGTACTTC.

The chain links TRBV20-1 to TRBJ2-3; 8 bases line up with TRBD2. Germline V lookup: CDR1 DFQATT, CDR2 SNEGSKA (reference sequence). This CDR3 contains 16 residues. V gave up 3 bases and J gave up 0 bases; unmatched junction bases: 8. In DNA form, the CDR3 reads TGCAGTGCTAGGACCCCCGGGACTAGGAGCACAGATACGCAGTATTTT. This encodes CSARTPGTRSTDTQYF.

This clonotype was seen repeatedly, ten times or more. The CDR3 DNA is TGTGCCAGCAAGCCAATAGCGGGGAGGTACCAAGAGACCCAGTACTTC. Its protein is CASKPIAGRYQETQYF. V is TRBV28 and J is TRBJ2-5; 8 nucleotides agree with TRBD2. Germline loops: CDR1 MDHEN, CDR2 SYDVKM. V trimming: 7 bases; J trimming: 0 bases; junction bases outside the gene matches: 10. The CDR3 is made up of 16 amino acids.

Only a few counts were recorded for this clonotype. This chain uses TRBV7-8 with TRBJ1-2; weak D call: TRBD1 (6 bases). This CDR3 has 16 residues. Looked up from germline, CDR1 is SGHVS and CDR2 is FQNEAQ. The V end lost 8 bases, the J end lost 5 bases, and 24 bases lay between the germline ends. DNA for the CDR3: TGTGCCAGCGAAACCTCCGAGGGTAAAGGGGGTTATGGCTACACCTTC. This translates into CASETSEGKGGYGYTF.

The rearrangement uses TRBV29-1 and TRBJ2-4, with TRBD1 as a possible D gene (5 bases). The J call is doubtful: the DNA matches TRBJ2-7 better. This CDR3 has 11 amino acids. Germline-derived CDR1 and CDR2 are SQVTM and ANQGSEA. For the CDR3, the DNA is TGCAGCGTCCAAGATACAGGCGAGCAGTACTTC. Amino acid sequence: CSVQDTGEQYF.

For the CDR3, the DNA is TGTGCCAGCAGAAACCGGGACAGGGTTTATCAGCCCCAGCATTTT. Translated, it gives CASRNRDRVYQPQHF. The genes are TRBV6-2 or TRBV6-3 and TRBJ1-5; 9 bases match TRBD1. Germline V CDR1 and CDR2: MNHEY, SVGEGT. The CDR3 length is 15 residues. V shed 6 bases and J 5 bases; nucleotides not matched to a gene: 8.

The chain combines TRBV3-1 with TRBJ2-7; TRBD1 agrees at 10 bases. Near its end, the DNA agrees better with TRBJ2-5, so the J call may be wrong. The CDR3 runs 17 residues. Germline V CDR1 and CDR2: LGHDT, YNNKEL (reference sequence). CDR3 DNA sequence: TGTGCCAGCAGCCAAGATCGCCCCCGGGACAGGGGAGAGACCCAGTACTTC. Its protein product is CASSQDRPRDRGETQYF.

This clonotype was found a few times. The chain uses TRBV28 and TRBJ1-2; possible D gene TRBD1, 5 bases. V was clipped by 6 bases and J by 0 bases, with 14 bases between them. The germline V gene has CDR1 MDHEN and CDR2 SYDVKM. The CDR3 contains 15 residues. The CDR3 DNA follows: TGTGCCAGCAGCGCTACCTTGGGGGCTAACTATGGCTACACCTTC. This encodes CASSATLGANYGYTF.

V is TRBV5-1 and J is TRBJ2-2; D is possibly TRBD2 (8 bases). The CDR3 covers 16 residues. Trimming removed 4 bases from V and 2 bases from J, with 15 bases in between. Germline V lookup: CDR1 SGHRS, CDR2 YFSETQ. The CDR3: CASSKGLGGNTGELFF. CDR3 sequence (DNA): TGCGCCAGCAGCAAGGGACTAGGGGGCAACACCGGGGAGCTGTTTTTT.

CDR3 sequence reads: CASSWGSGIGYTF. The CDR3 coding sequence is TGTGCCAGCAGTTGGGGTTCCGGGATTGGCTACACCTTC. This chain uses TRBV12-3 or TRBV12-4 with TRBJ1-2, with D unresolved. This CDR3 has 13 residues. Trimming removed 4 bases at V and 7 bases at J, with 13 bases between.

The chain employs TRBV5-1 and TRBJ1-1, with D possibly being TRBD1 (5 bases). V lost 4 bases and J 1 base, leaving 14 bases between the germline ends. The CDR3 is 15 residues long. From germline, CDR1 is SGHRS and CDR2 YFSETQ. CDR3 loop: CASSHSGTQNTEAFF. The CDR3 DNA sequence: TGCGCCAGCAGCCACTCCGGGACCCAGAACACTGAAGCTTTCTTT.

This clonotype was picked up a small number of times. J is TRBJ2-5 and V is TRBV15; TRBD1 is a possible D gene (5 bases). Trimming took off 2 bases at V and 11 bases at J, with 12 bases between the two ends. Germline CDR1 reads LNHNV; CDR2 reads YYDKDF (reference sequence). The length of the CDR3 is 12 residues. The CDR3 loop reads CATSRLGHGQYF. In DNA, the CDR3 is TGTGCCACCAGCAGACTAGGACACGGACAGTACTTC.

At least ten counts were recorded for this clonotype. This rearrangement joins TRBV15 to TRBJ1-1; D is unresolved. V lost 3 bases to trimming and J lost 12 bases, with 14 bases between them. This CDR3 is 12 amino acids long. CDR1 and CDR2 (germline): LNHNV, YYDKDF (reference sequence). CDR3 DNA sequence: TGTGCCACCAGCAGGTCCACTTCAGGCCCTTTCTTT. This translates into CATSRSTSGPFF.

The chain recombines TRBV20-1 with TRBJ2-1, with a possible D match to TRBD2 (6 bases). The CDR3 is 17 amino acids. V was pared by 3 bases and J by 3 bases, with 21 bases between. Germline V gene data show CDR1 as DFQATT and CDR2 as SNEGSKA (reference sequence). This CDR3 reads CSASGGVGGVYYNEQFF. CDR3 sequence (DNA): TGCAGTGCTAGTGGAGGAGTCGGCGGGGTCTACTACAATGAGCAGTTCTTC.

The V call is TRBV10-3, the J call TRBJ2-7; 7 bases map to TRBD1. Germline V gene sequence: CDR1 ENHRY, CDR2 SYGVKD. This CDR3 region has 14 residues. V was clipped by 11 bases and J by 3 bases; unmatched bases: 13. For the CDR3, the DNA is TGTGCCGTCACCGATCCGGGACAGTTCTACGAGCAGTACTTC. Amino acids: CAVTDPGQFYEQYF.

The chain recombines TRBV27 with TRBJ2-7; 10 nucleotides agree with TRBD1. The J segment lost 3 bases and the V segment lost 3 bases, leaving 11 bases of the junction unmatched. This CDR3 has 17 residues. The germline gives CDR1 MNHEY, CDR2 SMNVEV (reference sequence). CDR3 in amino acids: CASSFEDRGRISYEQYF. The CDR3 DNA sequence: TGTGCCAGCAGTTTTGAAGACAGGGGGCGAATAAGCTACGAGCAGTACTTC.

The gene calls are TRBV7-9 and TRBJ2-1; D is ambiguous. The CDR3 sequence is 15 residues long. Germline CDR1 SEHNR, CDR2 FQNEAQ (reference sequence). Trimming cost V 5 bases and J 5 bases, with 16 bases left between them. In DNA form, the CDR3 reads TGTGCCAGCAGCCATTATACCGGGCCTAACAATGAGCAGTTCTTC. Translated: CASSHYTGPNNEQFF.

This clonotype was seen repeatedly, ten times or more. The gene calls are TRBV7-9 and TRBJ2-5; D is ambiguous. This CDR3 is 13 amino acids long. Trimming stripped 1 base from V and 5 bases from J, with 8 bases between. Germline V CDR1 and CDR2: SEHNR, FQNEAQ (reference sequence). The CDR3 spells CASSLGAAETQYF. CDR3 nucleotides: TGTGCCAGCAGCTTAGGTGCAGCTGAGACCCAGTACTTC.

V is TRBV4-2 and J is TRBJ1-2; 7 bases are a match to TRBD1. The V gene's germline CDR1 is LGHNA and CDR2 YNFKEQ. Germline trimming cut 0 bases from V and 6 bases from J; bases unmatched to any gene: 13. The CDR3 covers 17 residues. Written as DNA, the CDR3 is TGTGCCAGCAGCCAAGATTTCTTAAGGGGGCGCGACGATGGCTACACCTTC. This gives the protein CASSQDFLRGRDDGYTF.

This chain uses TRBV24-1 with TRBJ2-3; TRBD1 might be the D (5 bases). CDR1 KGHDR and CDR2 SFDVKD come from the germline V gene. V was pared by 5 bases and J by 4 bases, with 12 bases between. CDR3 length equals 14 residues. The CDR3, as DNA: TGTGCCACCAGTGGTGGGCAGGGCGCAGATACGCAGTATTTT. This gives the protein CATSGGQGADTQYF.

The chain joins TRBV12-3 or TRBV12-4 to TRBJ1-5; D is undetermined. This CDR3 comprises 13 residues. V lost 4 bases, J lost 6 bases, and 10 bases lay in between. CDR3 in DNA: TGTGCCAGCAGTTCTGGGTTCTTTCAGCCCCAGCATTTT. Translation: CASSSGFFQPQHF.

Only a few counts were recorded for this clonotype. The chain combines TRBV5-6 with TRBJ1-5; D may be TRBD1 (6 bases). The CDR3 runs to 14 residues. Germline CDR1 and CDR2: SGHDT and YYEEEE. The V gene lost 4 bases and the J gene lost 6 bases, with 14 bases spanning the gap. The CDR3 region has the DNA TGTGCCAGCAGCCAGCTAGGGGGGATTCAGCCCCAGCATTTT. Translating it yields CASSQLGGIQPQHF.

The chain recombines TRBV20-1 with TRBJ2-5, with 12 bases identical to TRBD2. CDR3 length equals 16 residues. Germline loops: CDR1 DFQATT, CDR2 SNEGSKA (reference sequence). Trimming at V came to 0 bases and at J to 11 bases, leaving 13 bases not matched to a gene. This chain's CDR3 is CSARDPLAGGNNEQYF. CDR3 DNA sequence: TGCAGTGCTAGAGATCCACTAGCGGGGGGAAACAATGAGCAGTACTTC.

CDR3 DNA: TGTGCCAGCAGTTACGGCAGGGCCCGATCGGGCTATGGCTACACCTTC. The encoded protein is CASSYGRARSGYGYTF. The V call is TRBV6-2 or TRBV6-3, the J call TRBJ1-2; possibly TRBD1 for D (5 bases). Germline V CDR1 and CDR2: MNHEY, SVGEGT. Trimming took 2 bases from V and 4 from J, leaving 17 bases between them. The CDR3 contains 16 residues.

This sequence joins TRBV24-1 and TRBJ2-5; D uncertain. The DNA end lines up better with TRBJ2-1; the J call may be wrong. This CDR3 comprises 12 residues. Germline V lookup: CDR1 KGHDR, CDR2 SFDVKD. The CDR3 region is CATRGNQETQFF. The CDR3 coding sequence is TGTGCCACCAGGGGCAACCAAGAGACCCAGTTCTTC.

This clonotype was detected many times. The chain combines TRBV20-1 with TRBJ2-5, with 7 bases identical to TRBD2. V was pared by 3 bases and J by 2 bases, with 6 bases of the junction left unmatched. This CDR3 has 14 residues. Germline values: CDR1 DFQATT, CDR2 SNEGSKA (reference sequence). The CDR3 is CSARDGRTQETQYF. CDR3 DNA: TGCAGTGCTAGGGACGGGAGGACTCAAGAGACCCAGTACTTC.

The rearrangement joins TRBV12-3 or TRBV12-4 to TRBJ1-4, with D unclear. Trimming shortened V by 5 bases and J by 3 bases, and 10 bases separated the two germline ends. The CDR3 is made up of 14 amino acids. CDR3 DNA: TGTGCCAGCAGTGATGGGAGAGCTAATGAAAAACTGTTTTTT. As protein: CASSDGRANEKLFF.